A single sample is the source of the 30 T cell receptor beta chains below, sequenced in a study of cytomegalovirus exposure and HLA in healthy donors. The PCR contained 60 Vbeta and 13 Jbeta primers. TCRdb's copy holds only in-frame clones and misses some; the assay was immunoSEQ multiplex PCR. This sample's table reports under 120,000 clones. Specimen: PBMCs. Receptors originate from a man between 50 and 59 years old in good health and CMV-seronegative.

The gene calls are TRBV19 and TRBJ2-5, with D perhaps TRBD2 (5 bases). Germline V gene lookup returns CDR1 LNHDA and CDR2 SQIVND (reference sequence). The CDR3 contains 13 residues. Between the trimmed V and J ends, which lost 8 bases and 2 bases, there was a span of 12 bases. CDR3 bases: TGTGCCAGTGGTTCGGGGAGACAAGAGACCCAGTACTTC. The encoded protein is CASGSGRQETQYF.

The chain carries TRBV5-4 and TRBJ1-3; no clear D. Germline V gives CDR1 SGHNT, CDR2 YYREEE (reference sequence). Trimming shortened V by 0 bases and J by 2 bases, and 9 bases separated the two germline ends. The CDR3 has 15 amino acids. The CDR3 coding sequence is TGTGCCAGCAGCTTGGGCGGCAGCCCTGGAAACACCATATATTTT. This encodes CASSLGGSPGNTIYF.

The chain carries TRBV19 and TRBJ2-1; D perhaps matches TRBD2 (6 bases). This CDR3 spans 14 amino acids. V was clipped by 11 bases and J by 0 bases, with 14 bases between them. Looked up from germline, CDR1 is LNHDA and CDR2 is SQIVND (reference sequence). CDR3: CAGKRASSYNEQFF. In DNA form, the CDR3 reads TGTGCCGGTAAGCGGGCGAGCTCCTACAATGAGCAGTTCTTC. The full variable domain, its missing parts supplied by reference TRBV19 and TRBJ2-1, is DGGITQSPKYLFRKEGQNVTLSCEQNLNHDAMYWYRQDPGQGLRLIYYSQIVNDFQKGDIAEGYSVSREKKESFPLTVTSAQKNPTAFYLCAGKRASSYNEQFFGPGTRLTVL.

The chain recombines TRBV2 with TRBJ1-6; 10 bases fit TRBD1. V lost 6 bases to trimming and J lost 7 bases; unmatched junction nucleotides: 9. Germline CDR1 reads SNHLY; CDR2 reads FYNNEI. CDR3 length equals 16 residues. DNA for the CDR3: TGTGCCAGCAGCGACAGGGGGCTCGAGTTGAATTCACCCCTCCACTTT. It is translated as CASSDRGLELNSPLHF. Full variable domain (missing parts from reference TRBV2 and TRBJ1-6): EPEVTQTPSHQVTQMGQEVILRCVPISNHLYFYWYRQILGQKVEFLVSFYNNEISEKSEIFDDQFSVERPDGSNFTLKIRSTKLEDSAMYFCASSDRGLELNSPLHFGNGTRLTVT.

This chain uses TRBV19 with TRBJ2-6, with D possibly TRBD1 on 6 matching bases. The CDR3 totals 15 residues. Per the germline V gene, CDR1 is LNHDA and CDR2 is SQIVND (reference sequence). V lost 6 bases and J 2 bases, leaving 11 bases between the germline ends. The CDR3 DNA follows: TGTGCCAGTAGAACAGGGCGGACTGGGGCCAACGTCCTGACTTTC. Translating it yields CASRTGRTGANVLTF. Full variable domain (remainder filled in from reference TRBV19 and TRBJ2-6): DGGITQSPKYLFRKEGQNVTLSCEQNLNHDAMYWYRQDPGQGLRLIYYSQIVNDFQKGDIAEGYSVSREKKESFPLTVTSAQKNPTAFYLCASRTGRTGANVLTFGAGSRLTVL.

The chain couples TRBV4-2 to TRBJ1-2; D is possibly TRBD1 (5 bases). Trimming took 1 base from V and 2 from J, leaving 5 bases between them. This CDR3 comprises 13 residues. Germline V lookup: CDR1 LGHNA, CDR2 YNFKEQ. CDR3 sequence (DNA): TGTGCCAGCAGCCAAGGGACAAACTATGGCTACACCTTC. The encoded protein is CASSQGTNYGYTF.

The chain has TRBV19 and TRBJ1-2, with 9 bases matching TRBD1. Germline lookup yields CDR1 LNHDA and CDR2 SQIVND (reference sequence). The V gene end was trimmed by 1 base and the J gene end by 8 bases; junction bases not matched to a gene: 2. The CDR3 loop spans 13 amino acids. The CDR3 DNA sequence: TGTGCCAGTAGTATAGGGACAGGGGTCGGCTACACCTTC. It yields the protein CASSIGTGVGYTF.

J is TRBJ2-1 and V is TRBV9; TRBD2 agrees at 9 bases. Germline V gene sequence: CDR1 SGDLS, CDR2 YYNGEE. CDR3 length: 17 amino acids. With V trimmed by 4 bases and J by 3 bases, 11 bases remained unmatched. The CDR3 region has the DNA TGTGCCAGCAGCACGCCGACTAGCGGAGAATTCTACAATGAGCAGTTCTTC. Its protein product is CASSTPTSGEFYNEQFF.

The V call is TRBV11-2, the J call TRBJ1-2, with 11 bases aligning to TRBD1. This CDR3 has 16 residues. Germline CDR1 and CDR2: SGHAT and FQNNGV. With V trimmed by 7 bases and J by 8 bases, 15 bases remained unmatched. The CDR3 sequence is CASTFSYGQGAEGYTF. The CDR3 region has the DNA TGTGCCAGCACCTTTTCATACGGACAGGGGGCGGAAGGCTACACCTTC.

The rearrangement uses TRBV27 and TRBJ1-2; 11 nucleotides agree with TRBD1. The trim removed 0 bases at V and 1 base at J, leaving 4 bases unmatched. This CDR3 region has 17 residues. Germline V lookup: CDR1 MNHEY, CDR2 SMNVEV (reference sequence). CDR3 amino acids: CASSLSGTGGGNYGYTF. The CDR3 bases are TGTGCCAGCAGTTTATCCGGGACAGGGGGTGGTAACTATGGCTACACCTTC.

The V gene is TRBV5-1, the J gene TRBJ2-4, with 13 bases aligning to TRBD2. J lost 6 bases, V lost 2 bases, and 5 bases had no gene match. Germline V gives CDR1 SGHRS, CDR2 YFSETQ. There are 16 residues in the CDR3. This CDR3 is CASSLEGLAGINIQYF. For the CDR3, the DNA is TGCGCCAGCAGCTTAGAGGGACTAGCGGGGATAAACATTCAGTACTTC.

The CDR3 protein is CASSQDWETGVFDEQYF. CDR3 bases: TGCGCCAGCAGCCAAGATTGGGAGACAGGGGTATTCGACGAGCAGTACTTC. The J gene is TRBJ2-5, the V gene TRBV4-3, with TRBD1 matching over 8 bases. Matching the DNA end better, TRBJ2-7 makes the J call doubtful. CDR3 length: 17 amino acids. Germline V gene lookup returns CDR1 LGHNA and CDR2 YSLEER.

The CDR3 is CASSEFGGRSPDTQYF. The CDR3, as DNA: TGTGCCAGCAGTGAATTCGGGGGTAGGAGCCCAGATACGCAGTATTTT. The chain couples TRBV25-1 to TRBJ2-3, with D possibly being TRBD2 (6 bases). Germline CDR1 is MGHDK and CDR2 is SYGVNS. The CDR3 consists of 16 residues. V lost 1 base to trimming and J lost 4 bases, with 15 bases between them.

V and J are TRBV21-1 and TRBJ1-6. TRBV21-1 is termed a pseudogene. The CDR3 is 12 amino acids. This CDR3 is CASFPADSPLHF. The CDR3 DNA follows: TGTGCCAGCTTCCCCGCGGATTCACCCCTCCACTTT.

This CDR3 is CASSLTADTQYF. The CDR3 bases are TGTGCCAGCAGCTTAACGGCAGATACGCAGTATTTT. The chain joins TRBV7-2 to TRBJ2-3; D gene ambiguous. CDR3 length equals 12 residues. Germline V CDR1 and CDR2: SGHTA, FQGNSA. The V and J ends lost 2 bases and 4 bases respectively, with 4 bases between them.

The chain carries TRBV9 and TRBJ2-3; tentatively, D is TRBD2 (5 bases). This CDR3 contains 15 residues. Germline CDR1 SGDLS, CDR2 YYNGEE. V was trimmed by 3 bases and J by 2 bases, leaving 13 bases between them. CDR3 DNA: TGTGCCAGCAGCGCCCTTAGCGAACACACAGATACGCAGTATTTT. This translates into CASSALSEHTDTQYF. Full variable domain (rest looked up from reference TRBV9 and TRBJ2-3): DSGVTQTPKHLITATGQRVTLRCSPRSGDLSVYWYQQSLDQGLQFLIQYYNGEERAKGNILERFSAQQFPDLHSELNLSSLELGDSALYFCASSALSEHTDTQYFGPGTRLTVL.

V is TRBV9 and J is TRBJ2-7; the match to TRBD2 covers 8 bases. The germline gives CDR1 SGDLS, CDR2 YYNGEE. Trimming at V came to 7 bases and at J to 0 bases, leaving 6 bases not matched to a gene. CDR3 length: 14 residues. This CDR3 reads CASGSGIDSYEQYF. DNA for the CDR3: TGTGCCAGCGGTAGCGGGATCGACTCCTACGAGCAGTACTTC. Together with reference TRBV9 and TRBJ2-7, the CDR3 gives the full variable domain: DSGVTQTPKHLITATGQRVTLRCSPRSGDLSVYWYQQSLDQGLQFLIQYYNGEERAKGNILERFSAQQFPDLHSELNLSSLELGDSALYFCASGSGIDSYEQYFGPGTRLTVT.

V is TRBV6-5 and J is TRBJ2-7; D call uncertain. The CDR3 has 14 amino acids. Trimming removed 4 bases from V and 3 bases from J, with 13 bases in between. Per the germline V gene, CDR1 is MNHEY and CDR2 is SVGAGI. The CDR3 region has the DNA TGTGCCAGCAGTTCCCGGGTCCTTTACTACGAGCAGTACTTC. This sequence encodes CASSSRVLYYEQYF.

The CDR3 loop is CASSQGSTGELFF. The CDR3 DNA follows: TGTGCCAGCAGTCAGGGATCCACCGGGGAGCTGTTTTTT. This chain uses TRBV2 with TRBJ2-2, with D possibly TRBD1 on 5 matching bases. The CDR3 has 13 amino acids. Trimming cost V 5 bases and J 4 bases, with 8 bases left between them. Germline CDR1 reads SNHLY; CDR2 reads FYNNEI.

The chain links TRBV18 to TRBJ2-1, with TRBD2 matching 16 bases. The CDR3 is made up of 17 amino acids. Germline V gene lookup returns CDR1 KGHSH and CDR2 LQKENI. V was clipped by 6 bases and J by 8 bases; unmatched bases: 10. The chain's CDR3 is CASSPSGTSGRADEQFF. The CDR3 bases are TGTGCCAGCTCGCCTTCGGGGACTAGCGGGAGGGCAGATGAGCAGTTCTTC.

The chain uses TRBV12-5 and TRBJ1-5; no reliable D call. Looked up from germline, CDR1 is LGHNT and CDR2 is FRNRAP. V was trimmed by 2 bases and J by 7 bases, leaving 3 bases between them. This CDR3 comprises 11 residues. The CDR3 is CASGLLQPQHF. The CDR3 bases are TGTGCTAGTGGTTTGCTACAGCCCCAGCATTTT.

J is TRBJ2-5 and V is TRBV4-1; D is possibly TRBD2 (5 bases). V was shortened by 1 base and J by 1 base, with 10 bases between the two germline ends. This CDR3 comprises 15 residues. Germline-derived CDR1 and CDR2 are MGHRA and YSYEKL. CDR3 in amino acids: CASSQGQRTQETQYF. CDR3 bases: TGCGCCAGCAGCCAAGGGCAGCGGACCCAAGAGACCCAGTACTTC.

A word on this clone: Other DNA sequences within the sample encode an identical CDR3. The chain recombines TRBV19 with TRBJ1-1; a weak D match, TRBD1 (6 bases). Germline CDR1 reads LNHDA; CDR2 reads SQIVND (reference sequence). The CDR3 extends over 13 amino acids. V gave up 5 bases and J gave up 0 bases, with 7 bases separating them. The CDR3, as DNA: TGTGCCAGTAGTGCAGGGGTGAACACTGAAGCTTTCTTT. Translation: CASSAGVNTEAFF. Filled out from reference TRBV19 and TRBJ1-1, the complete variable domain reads DGGITQSPKYLFRKEGQNVTLSCEQNLNHDAMYWYRQDPGQGLRLIYYSQIVNDFQKGDIAEGYSVSREKKESFPLTVTSAQKNPTAFYLCASSAGVNTEAFFGQGTRLTVV.

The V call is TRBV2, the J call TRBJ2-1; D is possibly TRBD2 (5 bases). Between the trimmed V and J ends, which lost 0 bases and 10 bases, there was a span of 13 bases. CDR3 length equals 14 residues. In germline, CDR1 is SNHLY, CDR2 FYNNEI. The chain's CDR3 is CASSEALQGGEQFF. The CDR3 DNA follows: TGTGCCAGCAGTGAAGCGCTTCAAGGCGGGGAGCAGTTCTTC.

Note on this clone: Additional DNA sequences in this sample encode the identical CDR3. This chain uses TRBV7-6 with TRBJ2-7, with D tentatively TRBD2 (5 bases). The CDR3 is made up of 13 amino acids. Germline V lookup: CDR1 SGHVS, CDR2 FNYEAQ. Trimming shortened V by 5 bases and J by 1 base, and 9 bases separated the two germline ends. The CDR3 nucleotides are TGTGCCAGCAGCAGAGGAGGTTCCTACGAGCAGTACTTC. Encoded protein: CASSRGGSYEQYF.

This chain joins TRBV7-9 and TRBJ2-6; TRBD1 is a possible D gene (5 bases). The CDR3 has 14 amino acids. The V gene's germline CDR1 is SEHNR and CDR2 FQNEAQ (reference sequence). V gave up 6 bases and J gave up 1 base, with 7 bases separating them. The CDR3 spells CASSPGSGANVLTF. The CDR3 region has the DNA TGTGCCAGCAGTCCAGGGTCTGGGGCCAACGTCCTGACTTTC.

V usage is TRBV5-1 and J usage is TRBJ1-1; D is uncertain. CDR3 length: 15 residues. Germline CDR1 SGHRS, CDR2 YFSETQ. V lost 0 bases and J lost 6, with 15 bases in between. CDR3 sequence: CASSLALREEAEAFF. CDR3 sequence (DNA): TGCGCCAGCAGCTTGGCCCTGAGGGAGGAGGCTGAAGCTTTCTTT.

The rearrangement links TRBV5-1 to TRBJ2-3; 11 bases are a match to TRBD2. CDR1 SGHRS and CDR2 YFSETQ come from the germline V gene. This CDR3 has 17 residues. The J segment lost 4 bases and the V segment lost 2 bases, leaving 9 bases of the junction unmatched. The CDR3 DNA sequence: TGCGCCAGCAGCTTTAGCGGGGGGGCCCTTCTGCCAGATACGCAGTATTTT. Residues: CASSFSGGALLPDTQYF.

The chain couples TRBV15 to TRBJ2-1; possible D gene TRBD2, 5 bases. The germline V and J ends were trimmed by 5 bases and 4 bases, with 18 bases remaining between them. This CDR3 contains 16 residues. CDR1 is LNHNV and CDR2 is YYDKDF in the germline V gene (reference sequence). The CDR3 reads CATSPRGFQAYNEQFF. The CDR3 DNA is TGTGCCACCAGCCCCCGAGGGTTCCAGGCATACAATGAGCAGTTCTTC.

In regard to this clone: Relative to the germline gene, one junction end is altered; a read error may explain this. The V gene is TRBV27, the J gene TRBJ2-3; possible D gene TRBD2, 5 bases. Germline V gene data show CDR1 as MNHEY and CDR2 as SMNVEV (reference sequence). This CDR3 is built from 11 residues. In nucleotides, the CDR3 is TGTGCCAGCAGTAGCGGTGGGATAGTGCATTTT. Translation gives CASSSGGIVHF.